This TCR beta chain stems from a study of cytomegalovirus exposure and HLA in healthy donors. Overall study results and limits: HLA alleles showed associations with fewer than 20,000 TCR beta sequences in a later analysis, at a 0.05 false discovery rate.

The CDR3 runs 18 residues. PCR primers comprised 60 Vbeta and 13 Jbeta primers. Study processing details: In a later analysis, of roughly 83 million unique beta chains, roughly 9.9 million appeared in at least two donors. TCRdb's table, derived via immunoSEQ multiplex PCR, lists solely in-frame clones and lacks some. D and trimming come from the DNA, and the V and J calls and clone size come from that table. The table counts 35,000 or so clones; about 8.9% lies in the top ten. Notes on this clone: Antigen unknown.

Though nominally healthy at sampling, donors likely had unrecorded immune exposures. Sequencing was done on a sample of PBMCs. The gene calls are TRBV1 and TRBJ2-1; the D segment call TRBD2 is taken from the table without a DNA check. TRBV1 is an annotated pseudogene. This receptor was identified in a man aged 35 to 55 in good health and CMV-seropositive. CDR3 sequence (DNA): TGCACCAGCAACCAGCCCTATCCCCGGTCTTACTCCTACAATGAGCAGTTCTTC. Protein: CTSNQPYPRSYSYNEQFF.